This TCR beta chain is drawn from a study of T cells in localized non-small cell lung cancer. Whole-study results and caveats: Adjacent uninvolved lung tissue had the highest T cell clonality, exceeding tumor. The appearance of a median approximately 60 of the top 100 tumor clones was seen in adjacent lung. Prolonged overall survival went with higher T cell density in the blood.

TCRdb's copy holds only in-frame clones and misses some; the assay was immunoSEQ multiplex PCR. The sample contains 30,000 to 35,000 clones, 90% to 95% of which appear only once. A note on this clone: Its antigen remains unidentified.

The TCR was taken from a female donor over 55 with stage I lung adenocarcinoma. Sequenced material: peripheral blood, taken before any cancer treatment.

CDR3 sequence reads: CASIGGGSPSGANVLTF. The DNA of the CDR3 is TGTGCCAGCATAGGTGGGGGGTCACCCTCTGGGGCCAACGTCCTGACTTTC. V usage is TRBV28 and J usage is TRBJ2-6, with D possibly TRBD2 on 6 matching bases. Germline CDR1 MDHEN, CDR2 SYDVKM. The CDR3 spans 17 residues. V was pared by 7 bases and J by 0 bases, with 16 bases between.